This T cell receptor (beta chain) was recorded in a study of blood T cells in healthy people across ages. The study's findings and limits: Per million T cells, TCR beta diversity dropped about linearly as age rose.

Trimming removed 2 bases at V and 0 bases at J, with 8 bases between. This CDR3 is 15 amino acids long. This clonotype has a handful of counts. No antigen is known for it. The use of a sample-barcoded 5' primer and a J-beta primer mix characterized a second PCR of about 7 to 12 cycles. Each cDNA molecule received a tag from a template-switch adaptor that had 12 random nucleotides. TCRdb fed the 5' RACE reads into MiXCR, producing one record per CDR3 protein. The sample lists some 1 million distinct CDR3 sequences, around 43% occurring once. Each individual donor underwent a draw of approximately 9.6 milliliters of peripheral blood.

The chain combines TRBV12-3 or TRBV12-4 with TRBJ1-5, with unresolved D. Material for sequencing was blood. This TCR was sampled from a woman in her fifties or sixties in good health. The CDR3: CASSLSTVSNQPQHF. In DNA form, the CDR3 reads TGTGCCAGCAGTTTATCCACAGTTAGCAATCAGCCCCAGCATTTT.